This T cell receptor beta chain appears in the sequencing data of a study of blood T cells in healthy people across ages. Whole-study results and caveats: Diversity figures based on one million T cells were deemed too low.

With a J-beta primer mix and a sample-barcoded 5' primer, a second PCR ran about 7 to 12 cycles. A template-switch adaptor with 12 random nucleotides tagged each cDNA molecule. Each CDR3 protein gets one entry after TCRdb re-called the 5' RACE reads with MiXCR. The sample has roughly 830,000 distinct CDR3 sequences; 62% are singletons. Germline values: CDR1 SGHTA, CDR2 FQGNSA. This CDR3 has 13 residues. Comments on this clonotype: No antigen is known for it.

Every donor contributed about 10 milliliters of peripheral blood by blood draw. This sequence originates from a man aged 25-45 years in good health. The chain uses TRBV7-2 and TRBJ2-1; tentatively, D is TRBD1 (6 bases). The DNA end is more similar to TRBJ2-7, so the J call may be wrong. The sample consisted of blood. CDR3 DNA sequence: TGTGCCAGCAGCTTCACAGGGTCGGATGAGCAGTACTTC. It yields the protein CASSFTGSDEQYF.